One sample yielded the 24 T cell receptor beta chains listed below, sequenced in a study of CD8+ T cells in alopecia areata. Sequencing relied on a cDNA template that was reverse transcribed from extracted RNA. TCRdb keeps only in-frame clones here, not all; method: immunoSEQ multiplex PCR. The data show over 250,000 clones, with none appearing a single time. Using CD4, CD8alpha, NKG2D, NKG2ACE and other markers, pooled cutaneous lymph node cells were sorted. The sample comprised CD4+ T cells sorted from a lymph node. The source is a C3H/HeJ mouse with alopecia areata. The strain's MHC haplotype is H2-k.

On this clone itself: Genes and germline come from the mouse. Read data end 4 residues before the CDR3 end; the end is taken from the germline J gene. The V call is TRBV5, the J call TRBJ2-7; the D gene is possibly TRBD2 (6 bases). Germline lookup yields CDR1 LGHNA and CDR2 YNLKQL (reference sequence). Trimming removed 6 bases from V and 0 bases from J, with 12 bases in between. The CDR3 is 14 residues long. CDR3 loop: CASSRLESSYEQYF. CDR3 DNA, as far as it was read: TGTGCCAGCAGTCGACTGGAGAGCTCCTAT.

This clone was found a few times. Genes and germline are mouse. The read stops 3 residues short of the end of the CDR3; the missing end is completed from the germline J gene. The chain uses TRBV31 and TRBJ1-6; 8 nucleotides match TRBD1. TRBJ1-6 is placed among ORFs of uncertain function. The V gene's germline CDR1 is GKSSPN and CDR2 SITVG. The V gene end was trimmed by 1 base and the J gene end by 5 bases; junction bases not matched to a gene: 4. The CDR3 covers 15 residues. This CDR3 is CAWSRQGADNSPLYF. The covered CDR3 bases are TGTGCCTGGAGTCGCCAGGGGGCGGATAATTCGCCC.

This clone was seen a handful of times. Here the gene names and germline are mouse. The CDR3 extends 4 residues past the end of the read, so its final part is completed from the germline J gene. This chain uses TRBV1 with TRBJ2-3; 9 bases agree with TRBD2. CDR1 and CDR2 (germline): NSQYPW, LRSPGD (reference sequence). J lost 0 bases, V lost 0 bases, and 4 bases had no gene match. The CDR3 loop spans 17 amino acids. The sequenced part of the CDR3 DNA is TGCACCTGCAGTGCAGAACTGGGGGGAAACAGTGCAGAA. It encodes CTCSAELGGNSAE. The entire CDR3 protein reads CTCSAELGGNSAETLYF.

This clone was seen more than once but under ten times. Germline and genes: mouse. The missing CDR3 end, 4 residues past where the read stops, is filled in from the germline J gene. The J gene is TRBJ2-7, the V gene TRBV13-3; TRBD1 matches at 8 bases. CDR1 is NNHDY and CDR2 is SYVADS in the germline V gene. The CDR3 consists of 13 residues. The CDR3 bases that were read are TGTGCCAGCAGTGAGGACAGGGTCGAT. Protein product: CASSEDRVD. The full CDR3 sequence reads CASSEDRVDEQYF.

This clone has a count of ten or more. The genes are named according to mouse. The sequence runs out 4 residues before the end of the CDR3; the remainder is reconstructed from the germline J gene. Other DNA sequences from this sample encode an identical CDR3 as well. The rearrangement joins TRBV19 to TRBJ2-7; TRBD2 matches 10 bases. Germline V gene sequence: CDR1 FNHDT, CDR2 SITEND (reference sequence). The CDR3 consists of 12 residues. The CDR3 loop reads CASRDWGYEQYF. Incomplete CDR3 DNA: TGTGCCAGCAGGGACTGGGGGTAT.

This clone was found a few times. The germline and genes are mouse ones. The chain's CDR3 is CASSQKTGGSYNSPLYF. The sequenced part of the CDR3 DNA is TGTGCCAGCAGCCAAAAGACAGGGGGGTCCTATAATTCGCCC. This chain uses TRBV5 with TRBJ1-6; 9 nucleotides match TRBD1. From the germline J gene comes the end of the CDR3, since the read stops 3 residues before it. Being an ORF, TRBJ1-6 has a function that is uncertain. The ends lost 2 bases at V and 1 base at J; junction bases unmatched: 3. This CDR3 spans 17 amino acids. Germline-derived CDR1 and CDR2 are LGHNA and YNLKQL (reference sequence).

There are a few counts of this clone. The gene names given are mouse names. From the germline J gene comes the end of the CDR3, since the read stops 4 residues before it. V gene TRBV19 combines with J gene TRBJ2-2, with TRBD2 matching 9 bases. The CDR3 is 15 residues long. Trimming removed 5 bases from V and 5 bases from J; junction bases left unmatched: 7. From germline, CDR1 is FNHDT and CDR2 SITEND (reference sequence). The CDR3 DNA, read in part, is TGTGCCAGCAGCCCCCGGACTGGGGAGACCGGG. Translating it yields CASSPRTGETG. The entire CDR3 sequence reads CASSPRTGETGQLYF.

As to this clone: These gene names are mouse names. Coverage ceases 4 residues before the CDR3 finishes, and the germline J gene fills in the end. Within the sample, other DNA sequences also encode this same CDR3. The J gene is TRBJ2-5, the V gene TRBV19, with D maybe TRBD1 (5 bases). CDR3 length: 13 residues. Germline V lookup: CDR1 FNHDT, CDR2 SITEND (reference sequence). V lost 4 bases and J 3 bases, leaving 9 bases between the germline ends. The CDR3 bases that were read are TGTGCCAGCAGTCCTCGACAGCAAGAC. Amino acid sequence: CASSPRQQD. The whole CDR3 sequence reads CASSPRQQDTQYF. The full variable domain, completed using reference TRBV19 and TRBJ2-5, is GGIITQTPKFLIGQEGQKLTLKCQQNFNHDTMYWYRQDSGKGLRLIYYSITENDLQKGDLSEGYDASREKKSSFSLTVTSAQKNEMAVFLCASSPRQQDTQYFGPGTRLLVL.

Comment on this clone: Gene names refer to mouse genes. The read gets to within 4 residues of the CDR3 end, and the germline J gene fills in the rest. The same CDR3 arises from other DNA sequences in this sample as well. This chain connects TRBV19 to TRBJ2-3; perhaps TRBD2 as D (5 bases). This CDR3 comprises 15 residues. Germline V gene data show CDR1 as FNHDT and CDR2 as SITEND (reference sequence). V was clipped by 2 bases and J by 0 bases, with 10 bases between them. CDR3 bases read: TGTGCCAGCAGTATTCCTGGGAGTAGTGCAGAA. Translation: CASSIPGSSAE. The whole CDR3 protein is CASSIPGSSAETLYF.

The table lists this clone with a few counts. All gene names here are mouse names. The read falls 4 residues short of the CDR3 end, and the missing part is taken from the germline J gene. This sample includes further DNA sequences coding for the same CDR3. This rearrangement joins TRBV13-2 to TRBJ1-2; D unclear. This CDR3 contains 13 residues. V was cut by 0 bases and J by 3 bases, with 6 bases left in between. CDR1 is NNHNN, CDR2 SYGAGS, per germline (reference sequence). Here the CDR3 reads CASGDGWDSDYTF. CDR3 bases read: TGTGCCAGCGGTGATGGATGGGACTCC.

Remarks on this clone: Genes here carry mouse names. Read sequence stops 4 residues before the CDR3 end, and the germline J gene provides the missing end. The chain uses TRBV19 and TRBJ2-2, with 7 bases fitting TRBD1. The CDR3 length is 17 residues. The junction had 7 bases not matched to a gene; V was cut back by 2 bases and J by 0 bases. From germline, CDR1 is FNHDT and CDR2 SITEND (reference sequence). The sequenced part of the CDR3 DNA is TGTGCCAGCAGTATTCCCCGACAGGGAGCAAACACCGGG. Translating gives CASSIPRQGANTG. The entire CDR3 sequence reads CASSIPRQGANTGQLYF.

Note on this clone: Here the gene names and germline are mouse. The read terminates 4 residues ahead of where the CDR3 ends, so the germline J gene completes it. This rearrangement joins TRBV19 to TRBJ2-2, with D tentatively TRBD1 (6 bases). The germline V and J ends were trimmed by 2 bases and 4 bases, with 12 bases remaining between them. CDR3 size: 15 residues. The V gene's germline CDR1 is FNHDT and CDR2 SITEND (reference sequence). The CDR3 protein is CASSIQGRGTGQLYF. The sequenced CDR3 bases are TGTGCCAGCAGTATTCAGGGGAGGGGCACCGGG.

This clone was seen a few times. Mouse gene names and germline throughout. The read ends 4 residues shy of where the CDR3 ends; the end is completed using the germline J gene. The chain carries TRBV1 and TRBJ2-1, with a tentative D call TRBD1 (6 bases). Per the germline V gene, CDR1 is NSQYPW and CDR2 is LRSPGD (reference sequence). Trimming removed 0 bases from V and 6 bases from J, with 12 bases in between. The CDR3 has 15 amino acids. CDR3 DNA, as far as it was read: TGCACCTGCAGTGCAGAAGGGAACAGGGTTGCT. Translated: CTCSAEGNRVA. The whole CDR3 protein reads CTCSAEGNRVAEQFF. The variable domain in full, with the rest retrieved from reference TRBV1 and TRBJ2-1, is VTLLEQNPRWRLVPRGQAVNLRCILKNSQYPWMSWYQQDLQKQLQWLFTLRSPGDKEVKSLPGADYLATRVTDTELRLQVANMSQGRTLYCTCSAEGNRVAEQFFGPGTRLTVL.

This clone was seen a few times. All gene names here are mouse names. The CDR3 DNA, read in part, is TGCACCTGCAGTGCAGAGAACTCCTTC. This gives the protein CTCSAENSF. The complete CDR3 reads CTCSAENSFDYTF. The chain recombines TRBV1 with TRBJ1-2; D is unresolved. The CDR3 is cut off 4 residues early in the read; its end comes from the germline J gene. This CDR3 contains 13 residues. Germline-derived CDR1 and CDR2 are NSQYPW and LRSPGD (reference sequence).

The sample holds a few counts of this clone. Genes and germline are mouse. The read terminates 4 residues before the CDR3 end, so the remaining end is supplied by the germline J gene. The same CDR3 is also encoded by other DNA sequences in this sample. The genes are TRBV5 and TRBJ2-7, with 10 bases fitting TRBD1. The CDR3 has 15 residues. The germline CDR1 and CDR2 sequences are LGHNA and YNLKQL (reference sequence). Trimming took 0 bases from V and 2 from J; bases not matched to a gene: 1. Partial CDR3 DNA: TGTGCCAGCAGCCAAGAAGGGACAGGGGCCTAT. Its protein is CASSQEGTGAY. The full CDR3 protein reads CASSQEGTGAYEQYF.

This clone was seen more than once but under ten times. Germline and genes here are mouse. The read finishes 4 residues shy of the CDR3 end, and the germline J gene is used to complete it. The sample holds other DNA sequences that translate to the same CDR3. This chain uses TRBV13-2 with TRBJ2-7; D possibly corresponds to TRBD2 (6 bases). V was shortened by 5 bases and J by 3 bases, with 6 bases between the two germline ends. CDR1 and CDR2 (germline): NNHNN, SYGAGS (reference sequence). CDR3 length equals 11 residues. The CDR3 loop reads CASGLGYEQYF. CDR3 DNA, as far as it was read: TGTGCCAGCGGACTGGGCTAT.

This clone was counted a few times. The genes are named according to mouse. The CDR3 goes on 4 residues after the read ends, and that part is filled in from the germline J gene. The gene calls are TRBV13-3 and TRBJ1-1, with TRBD1 matching 8 bases. Germline V gene lookup returns CDR1 NNHDY and CDR2 SYVADS. Germline trimming cut 2 bases from V and 4 bases from J; bases unmatched to any gene: 1. The CDR3 has 13 residues. CDR3 sequence reads: CASSEGTGTEVFF. Partial CDR3 DNA: TGTGCCAGCAGTGAGGGGACAGGCACA.

In this sample, this clone turned up a few times. Genes and germline are mouse. The CDR3 end lies 4 residues beyond the end of the read and is filled in from the germline J gene. Other nucleotide sequences from this sample produce the same CDR3. The chain couples TRBV1 to TRBJ2-3, with D unclear. CDR3 length equals 12 residues. The V gene lost 1 base and the J gene lost 3 bases, with 2 bases spanning the gap. Per germline, CDR1 NSQYPW and CDR2 LRSPGD (reference sequence). This CDR3 is CTCSAGAETLYF. The sequenced CDR3 bases are TGCACCTGCAGTGCAGGGGCAGAA.

This clone has more than one count but fewer than ten. Germline and genes here are mouse. The read ends 4 residues before the CDR3 terminus; that terminus is restored from the germline J gene. The gene calls are TRBV13-1 and TRBJ2-3; 10 bases agree with TRBD1. The trim removed 5 bases at V and 1 base at J, leaving 7 bases unmatched. The CDR3 totals 16 residues. CDR1 NSHNY and CDR2 SYGAGN come from the germline V gene. The sequenced part of the CDR3 DNA is TGTGCCAGCAGCGTCGGGGACAGGGGTGGTGCAGAA. Amino acids: CASSVGDRGGAE. The full CDR3 is CASSVGDRGGAETLYF.

This clone was picked up a small number of times. Any gene name here is a mouse gene name. The CDR3 is cut off 4 residues early in the read; its end comes from the germline J gene. This CDR3 is also generated by other DNA sequences in the sample. The gene calls are TRBV13-1 and TRBJ1-1; D possibly corresponds to TRBD1 (5 bases). The CDR3 spans 13 residues. In germline, CDR1 is NSHNY, CDR2 SYGAGN. Partial CDR3 DNA: TGTGCCAGCAGTGATGCTGGGGGGGGA. Translating gives CASSDAGGG. The whole CDR3 protein is CASSDAGGGEVFF.

Remarks on this clone: The listed genes are named as in mouse. The missing CDR3 end, 4 residues past where the read stops, is filled in from the germline J gene. V usage is TRBV13-3 and J usage is TRBJ2-1, with 11 positions matching TRBD2. V was clipped by 5 bases and J by 3 bases; unmatched bases: 10. This CDR3 has 17 residues. Germline values: CDR1 NNHDY, CDR2 SYVADS. The CDR3 bases that were read are TGTGCCAGCAGAGCCACCGGGACTGGGGGCTCCTATGCT. Its protein product is CASRATGTGGSYA. The whole CDR3 reads CASRATGTGGSYAEQFF.

A word on this clone: The gene symbols are mouse symbols. The sequenced fragment ends 4 residues before the CDR3 boundary, so the rest is inferred from the germline J gene. The chain combines TRBV2 with TRBJ2-5, with TRBD2 matching over 11 bases. Losses at the gene ends were 3 bases for V and 1 base for J; bases not matched to a gene: 0. Germline CDR1 and CDR2: LGHNA and YSYQKL. This CDR3 is 15 amino acids long. The covered CDR3 bases are TGTGCCAGCAGCCAGACTGGGGGGGACCAAGAC. It codes for CASSQTGGDQD. The whole CDR3 sequence reads CASSQTGGDQDTQYF.

This clone was detected only a few times. Genes and germline come from the mouse. The CDR3 goes on 4 residues after the read ends, and that part is filled in from the germline J gene. The sample has other DNA sequences that encode this CDR3 too. V and J are TRBV13-1 and TRBJ2-5, with TRBD2 matching over 11 bases. V trimming: 5 bases; J trimming: 0 bases; junction bases outside the gene matches: 2. The germline V gene encodes CDR1 NSHNY and CDR2 SYGAGN. CDR3 length: 15 residues. CDR3 DNA (partial): TGTGCCAGCAGGGGGACTGGGGGTAACCAAGAC. Its translation is CASRGTGGNQD. The entire CDR3 protein reads CASRGTGGNQDTQYF.

This clone was detected a few times. The gene symbols are mouse symbols. The read halts 4 residues ahead of the CDR3 end, with the missing end drawn from the germline J gene. The chain links TRBV13-2 to TRBJ2-7; TRBD1 might be the D (5 bases). The CDR3 is 14 residues long. Germline assignment: CDR1 NNHNN and CDR2 SYGAGS (reference sequence). CDR3 loop: CASGDAPRTYEQYF. CDR3 bases read: TGTGCCAGCGGTGATGCACCCAGGACATAT.